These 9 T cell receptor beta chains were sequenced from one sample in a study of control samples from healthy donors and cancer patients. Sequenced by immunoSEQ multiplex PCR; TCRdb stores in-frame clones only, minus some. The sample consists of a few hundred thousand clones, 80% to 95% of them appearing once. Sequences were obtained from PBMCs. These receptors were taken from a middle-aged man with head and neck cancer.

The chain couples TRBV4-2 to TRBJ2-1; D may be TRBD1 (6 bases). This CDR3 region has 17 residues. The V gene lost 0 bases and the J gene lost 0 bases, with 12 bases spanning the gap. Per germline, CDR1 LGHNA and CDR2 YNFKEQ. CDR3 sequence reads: CASSQEGAVSSYNEQFF. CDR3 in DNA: TGTGCCAGCAGCCAAGAGGGGGCGGTGAGCTCCTACAATGAGCAGTTCTTC.

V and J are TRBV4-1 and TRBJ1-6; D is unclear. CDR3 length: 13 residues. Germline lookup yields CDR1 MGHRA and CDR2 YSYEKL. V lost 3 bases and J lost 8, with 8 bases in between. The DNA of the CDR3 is TGCGCCAGCAGCCAGGACGGGGATTCACCCCTCCACTTT. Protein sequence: CASSQDGDSPLHF.

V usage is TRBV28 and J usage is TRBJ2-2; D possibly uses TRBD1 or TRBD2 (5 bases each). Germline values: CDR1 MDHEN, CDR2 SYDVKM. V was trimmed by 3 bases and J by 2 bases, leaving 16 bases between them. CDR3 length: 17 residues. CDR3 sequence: CASSFILGTENTGELFF. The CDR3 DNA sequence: TGTGCCAGCAGTTTCATATTAGGGACGGAAAACACCGGGGAGCTGTTTTTT.

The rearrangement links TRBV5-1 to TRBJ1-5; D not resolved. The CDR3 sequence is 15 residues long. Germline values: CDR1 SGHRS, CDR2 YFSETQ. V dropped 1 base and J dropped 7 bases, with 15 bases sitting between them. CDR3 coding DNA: TGCGCCAGCAGCTTGAACGCGGGCCGGGAACAGCCCCAGCATTTT. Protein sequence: CASSLNAGREQPQHF.

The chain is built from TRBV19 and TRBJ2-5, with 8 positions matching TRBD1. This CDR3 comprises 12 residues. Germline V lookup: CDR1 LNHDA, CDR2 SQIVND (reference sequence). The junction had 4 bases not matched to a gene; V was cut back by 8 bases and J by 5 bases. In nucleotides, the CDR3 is TGTGCCAGTGGGACAGGACCGGAGACCCAGTACTTC. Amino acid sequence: CASGTGPETQYF.

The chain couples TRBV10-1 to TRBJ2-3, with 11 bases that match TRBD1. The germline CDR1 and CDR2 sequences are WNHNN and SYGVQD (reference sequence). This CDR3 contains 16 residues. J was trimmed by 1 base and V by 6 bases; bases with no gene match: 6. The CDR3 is CASSIGQGAGTDTQYF. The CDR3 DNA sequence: TGCGCCAGCAGCATCGGACAGGGGGCTGGCACAGATACGCAGTATTTT.

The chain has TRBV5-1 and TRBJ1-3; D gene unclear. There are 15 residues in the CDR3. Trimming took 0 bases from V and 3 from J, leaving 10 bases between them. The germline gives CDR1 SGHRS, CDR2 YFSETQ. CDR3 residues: CASSLGHGGGNTIYF. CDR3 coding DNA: TGCGCCAGCAGCTTGGGACATGGCGGTGGAAACACCATATATTTT.

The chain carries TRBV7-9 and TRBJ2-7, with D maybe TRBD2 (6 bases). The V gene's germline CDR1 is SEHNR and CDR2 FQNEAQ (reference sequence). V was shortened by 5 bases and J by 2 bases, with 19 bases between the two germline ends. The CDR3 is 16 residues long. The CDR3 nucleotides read TGTGCCAGCAGCCCCTGGCAGGGCGGGACCACCTACGAGCAGTACTTC. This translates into CASSPWQGGTTYEQYF. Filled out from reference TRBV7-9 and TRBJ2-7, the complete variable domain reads DTGVSQNPRHKITKRGQNVTFRCDPISEHNRLYWYRQTLGQGPEFLTYFQNEAQLEKSRLLSDRFSAERPKGSFSTLEIQRTEQGDSAMYLCASSPWQGGTTYEQYFGPGTRLTVT.

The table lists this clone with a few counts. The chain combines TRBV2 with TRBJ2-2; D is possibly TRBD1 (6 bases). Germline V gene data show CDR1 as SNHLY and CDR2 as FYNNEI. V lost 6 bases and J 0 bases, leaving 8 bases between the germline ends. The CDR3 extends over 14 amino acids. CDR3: CASRGQANTGELFF. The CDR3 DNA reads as TGTGCCAGCAGGGGACAAGCGAACACCGGGGAGCTGTTTTTT.